A single sample gave rise to the 5 T cell receptor beta chains below, sequenced in a study. The sorted Tregs were CD4+CD25+CD127-/low cells. TCRdb independently ran MiXCR on the 5' RACE reads; one entry per CDR3 protein. The table includes more than 55,000 distinct CDR3 sequences, roughly 20% detected once. The sample consisted of tumor-infiltrating Tregs sorted from the breast tumor. Receptor source: a female donor with breast cancer.

This clonotype has more than one count but fewer than ten. The chain recombines TRBV20-1 with TRBJ1-3; D gene unclear. The CDR3 has 14 residues. Trimming stripped 3 bases from V and 0 bases from J, with 9 bases between. Germline values: CDR1 DFQATT, CDR2 SNEGSKA (reference sequence). The CDR3 reads CSASDSFSGNTIYF. The CDR3 DNA sequence: TGCAGTGCTAGTGACTCCTTCTCTGGAAACACCATATATTTT.

This chain uses TRBV5-1 with TRBJ2-1, with 9 positions matching TRBD2. Germline V gene lookup returns CDR1 SGHRS and CDR2 YFSETQ. The CDR3 extends over 15 amino acids. V shed 6 bases, J shed 7 bases, and the junction held 11 bases outside the gene matches. The CDR3 loop is CASTPSGAVGNEQFF. The CDR3 DNA is TGCGCCAGCACACCTAGCGGGGCCGTAGGTAATGAGCAGTTCTTC.

This chain joins TRBV5-4 and TRBJ2-1; 10 nucleotides line up with TRBD2. V lost 2 bases, J lost 9 bases, and 8 bases stayed unmatched. The V gene's germline CDR1 is SGHNT and CDR2 YYREEE (reference sequence). The CDR3 length is 15 residues. The CDR3 loop is CASSFKTSGTGEQFF. Written as DNA, the CDR3 is TGTGCCAGCAGCTTCAAAACTAGCGGGACGGGTGAGCAGTTCTTC.

The table lists this clonotype with a few counts. The J gene is TRBJ2-6, the V gene TRBV29-1, with TRBD1 identical over 7 bases. CDR3 length: 13 amino acids. Germline V gene sequence: CDR1 SQVTM, CDR2 ANQGSEA. Trimming cost V 7 bases and J 2 bases; bases outside gene matches: 2. DNA for the CDR3: TGCAGCGCTACAGGGGCTGGGGCCAACGTCCTGACTTTC. It translates to CSATGAGANVLTF.

The J gene is TRBJ2-7, the V gene TRBV29-1; D ambiguous. The CDR3 is 12 residues long. Germline CDR1 reads SQVTM; CDR2 reads ANQGSEA. V shed 4 bases and J shed 6 bases, with 13 bases lying between them. The CDR3 loop reads CSVGEPTSEQYF. CDR3 sequence (DNA): TGCAGCGTTGGAGAGCCAACTTCCGAGCAGTACTTC.